This T cell receptor beta chain was profiled in a study of ipilimumab plus nivolumab after autologous stem cell transplantation. Study details: The myeloma cohort included high-risk transplant-naive patients and patients relapsing within 3 years of a first autologous transplant.

Dosing: nivolumab 3 mg/kg IV, weeks 1, 4, 7, 10, then every two weeks to week 26. The ends were cut back, 0 bases at V and 8 bases at J, with 17 bases in the middle. The length of the CDR3 is 15 residues. In germline, CDR1 is SQVTM, CDR2 ANQGSEA. Measured with immunoSEQ multiplex PCR; TCRdb has only the in-frame clones, and not every one. The table shows about 40,000 clones, with around 93% occurring only once. The rearrangement links TRBV29-1 to TRBJ2-4, with D uncertain. The clonotype originates from a male donor with multiple myeloma. Source: PBMCs, taken in a trial of ipilimumab plus nivolumab as post-transplant consolidation. The CDR3 here is CSVEDQVGIRDIQYF. CDR3 in DNA: TGCAGCGTTGAAGATCAAGTCGGAATTAGGGACATTCAGTACTTC.